Sequencing of this TCR beta chain was carried out in a study of blood T cell repertoires in COVID-19. The wider study: COVID-19 samples collected from the United States, Italy and Spain covered acute and convalescent phases. PBMCs, B-cell-depleted T cells, or T cells provided the cDNA or gDNA that made up the material.

There are 17 residues in the CDR3. CDR1 SGHAT and CDR2 FQNNGV come from the germline V gene. V lost 1 base, J lost 5 bases, and 13 bases stayed unmatched. Original processing notes: Estimation of nucleated cell counts was performed using reference gene primer amplification. Measured with immunoSEQ multiplex PCR; TCRdb has only the in-frame clones, and not every one. Clonal size and the V and J genes are those of that table, whereas D and trimming came from the DNA. The sample has around 100,000 clones; around 90% are singletons. The receptor was derived from a man in his late teens or twenties with acute or convalescent COVID-19. This chain uses TRBV11-2 with TRBJ2-5, with TRBD1 identical over 7 bases. Sequenced: peripheral blood. The CDR3 bases are TGTGCCAGCAGCTTAGGAGGGGGCGTTATTCAGCAGGAGACCCAGTACTTC. Protein: CASSLGGGVIQQETQYF.